This TCR beta chain stems from a study of T cells in Graves' hyperthyroidism and ophthalmopathy (dated by TCRdb to the late 2010s). About the investigation overall: Peripheral blood was sampled at the time of initial diagnosis, prior to any treatment. To identify distinguishing TCR V-J signatures, a discovery cohort of 95 to 100 patients was used, comprising some 45 with Graves' ophthalmopathy and 57 with stable Graves' hyperthyroidism. Prospective prediction of ophthalmopathy was tested in an independent validation cohort of approximately 18 hyperthyroidism patients and some 17 patients who later progressed to ophthalmopathy. For training and testing, the 100 or so patients in the discovery cohort were randomly divided in a 7:3 ratio. In addition, the study compared T-cell repertoires in thyroid tissue and in blood from several Graves' hyperthyroidism patients. After blood sampling, hyperthyroidism patients were treated with methimazole at a starting dose of 30 mg daily, and ophthalmopathy patients were treated with high-dose intravenous methylprednisolone. The paper reports TCR Vbeta CDR3 sequencing of over 120 peripheral blood samples: some 41 ophthalmopathy, 70 to 85 hyperthyroidism and around 17 progressor patients. The full study reports these points: No statistical method was used to fix the sample size in advance, and group allocation was not hidden from the investigators. In cross-validation, a model built on a 13 V-J signature told ophthalmopathy apart from stable hyperthyroidism with under 90% sensitivity and around 84% specificity, and in testing the same model reached 80%/75%. In validation, the model predicted progression to ophthalmopathy a median of 6.5 months before onset, with roughly 68% sensitivity and 72.22% specificity. Most expanded thyroid clonotypes (frequency above 0.001) were also detected in blood, a finding suggesting that blood repertoires may reflect thyroid immune responses.

Many counts were recorded for this clonotype. What antigen it recognizes has not been identified. Nothing much larger sits one base from this clone, and base qualities are not available. The TCR beta CDR3 regions were amplified from the RNA transcripts. The first round of RT-PCR for the TCR CDR3 was performed with the HTBI primer set and the Qiagen OneStep RT-PCR kit. Libraries were constructed in a second round of multiplex PCR, after which size selection and purification were performed. The libraries were sequenced on an Illumina HiSeq2000 using paired-end 100 bp reads. As for how the authors treated the data: SOAPnuke was used to process the raw data, with reads discarded if the reads contained adapters or uncalled bases, had a mean Phred below 15, or lacked an exact constant-primer or identifier match. COPE v1.2.5 was used to merge high-quality paired reads, and clonotypes were defined as unique nucleotide sequences. MiTCR v1.1 was used to align clonotypes to the IMGT TRBV, TRBD and TRBJ reference segments. Only V-J combinations with frequency above 0.0001, covering approximately 99% of repertoires, were analysed. The TCS score was defined as the ratio of F50 (clonal expansion) to E x V (chaos), calculated using BLOSUM62-based TCRdist between CDR3 peptides within each V-J. Welch's t-statistics and random forest reduced just over 500 V-J features to 13, which were used in a naive Bayes classifier (R e1071). TCRdb reprocessing: public reads trimmed at Q25 with fastp, clones called with MiXCR, in-frame beta chains kept. One record per CDR3 amino acid sequence lists the most common genes and DNA. The V and J calls follow TCRdb's processing rather than the paper's. This sample gives under 350,000 distinct CDR3 sequences in total; about 18% of them show up just once. The top ten hold about 49% of the sample.

Spanning cysteine to phenylalanine, the CDR3 consists of 14 amino acids. Kept here is only the CDR3 DNA, which spans 42 bases and is read in frame from base 1. Taken from the germline V gene (reference sequence), the CDR1 and CDR2 loops are MNHEY and SMNVEV. Ends trimmed: V by 8 bases, J by 0 bases; bases unmatched to a gene: 3. Graves' hyperthyroidism was defined as stable when no progression to ophthalmopathy occurred over 18 months of follow-up. Hyperthyroidism patients were aged 18 to 65 years and newly diagnosed, with disease duration of less than 2 months. Exclusion was applied to patients with uncontrolled infections, other autoimmune diseases, pregnancy or lactation. Clinical symptoms, serum thyroxine and TRAb, thyroid ultrasound, and orbital computed tomography formed the basis for the diagnoses. PBMCs were isolated from more than 9 ml of fresh peripheral blood by Ficoll-Paque density gradient centrifugation. Total RNA was extracted using Trizol reagent, and RNA quality was assessed on an Agilent 2100 Bioanalyzer.

The receptor comes from a woman in her fifties or sixties with Graves' hyperthyroidism. The rearranged segments are TRBV27 and TRBJ2-1, with 8 bases matching TRBD2. Sequenced input: blood. The DNA sequence is given as TGTGCCAGCTCGGCGGGGGGCTCCTACAATGAGCAGTTCTTC. It is translated as CASSAGGSYNEQFF.